A selection of T cell receptor beta chains follows, all from one sample in a study of control samples from healthy donors and cancer patients. This table comes from immunoSEQ multiplex PCR, and its TCRdb copy is limited to in-frame clones, with some not included. The sample yields roughly 120,000 clones, about 94% seen once. The sample was blood. All receptors come from a man aged 25 to 40 in good health. The CDR3 runs from the conserved cysteine through the conserved F or W. The order of the fields is D gene, CDR3 length, V gene, clone size, J gene, CDR3 DNA, CDR3 protein. D genes are given only for firm matches. Clone size is given for some rows only: seen once, a few or many times, or a class if the clone is expanded.

NA,16,TRBV11-2,NA,TRBJ2-7,TGTGCCAGCAGCGACACCACAGGTTCGAGCTCCTACGAGCAGTACTTC,CASSDTTGSSSYEQYF
NA,14,TRBV7-2,NA,TRBJ2-2,TGTGCCAGCAGCCTCGGGATAGGCACCGGGGAGCTGTTTTTT,CASSLGIGTGELFF
NA,12,TRBV7-8,NA,TRBJ1-2,TGTGCCAGCAGCCGCAGGGAAGATGGCTACACCTTC,CASSRREDGYTF
NA,17,TRBV7-6,NA,TRBJ1-6,TGTGCCAGCAGCAATATCCCGAGGGGGAAATATAATTCACCCCTCCACTTT,CASSNIPRGKYNSPLHF
NA,14,TRBV28,few,TRBJ1-5,TGTGCCAGCAGCCCCCTTACGCCTATACAGCCCCAGCATTTT,CASSPLTPIQPQHF
NA,15,TRBV11-2,NA,TRBJ2-1,TGTGCCAGCAGCTTAGACGTTCCCTCCTACAATGAGCAGTTCTTC,CASSLDVPSYNEQFF
NA,17,TRBV5-4,NA,TRBJ1-1,TGTGCCAGCAGCCTGGGCCCGGGGCACACTATGAACACTGAAGCTTTCTTT,CASSLGPGHTMNTEAFF
NA,12,TRBV10-3,NA,TRBJ1-5,TGTGCCATCAGGGGGTCCAATCAGCCCCAGCATTTT,CAIRGSNQPQHF
NA,16,TRBV29-1,NA,TRBJ2-4,TGCAGCGTTGAACGCCTCCCCAGGGCAGCCAAAAACATTCAGTACTTC,CSVERLPRAAKNIQYF
NA,12,TRBV7-9,NA,TRBJ1-1,TGTGCCACCCACCGGGGCCCCCAGGGGACTTTCTTT,CATHRGPQGTFF
TRBD1,14,TRBV7-9,NA,TRBJ1-4,TGTGCCAGCAGCAAAACAGGGGGCAATGAAAAACTGTTTTTT,CASSKTGGNEKLFF
TRBD1,15,TRBV27,NA,TRBJ1-2,TGTGCCAGCAGTCTAGGGACAGGTGAGGTGGATGGCTACACCTTC,CASSLGTGEVDGYTF
NA,15,TRBV5-1,NA,TRBJ2-6,TGCGCCAGCAGCTTGTTCTTGTCCGGGGCCAACGTCCTGACTTTC,CASSLFLSGANVLTF
TRBD1,15,TRBV7-2,NA,TRBJ1-2,TGTGCCAGCACACCGGGACAGACGGCGCCCTATGGCTACACCTTC,CASTPGQTAPYGYTF
NA,13,TRBV6-2/TRBV6-3,NA,TRBJ2-5,TGTGCCAGCAGCCGGACCCTCTTAGGGACCCAGTACTTC,CASSRTLLGTQYF
NA,13,TRBV6-6,NA,TRBJ1-4,TGTGCCAGCAGTTTGACCGGGGGTGAAAAACTGTTTTTT,CASSLTGGEKLFF
NA,17,TRBV5-1,few,TRBJ1-2,TGCGCCAGCAGCTTGGAGGGAGGGGCCCCCTCTAACTATGGCTACACCTTC,CASSLEGGAPSNYGYTF
NA,14,TRBV11-2,NA,TRBJ2-3,TGTGCCAGCAGCTTATTTCCCTCAGGGGATACGCAGTATTTT,CASSLFPSGDTQYF
TRBD1,15,TRBV7-8,NA,TRBJ1-1,TGTGCCAGCAGCTCTACAGGGGCAAAAAACACTGAAGCTTTCTTT,CASSSTGAKNTEAFF
NA,17,TRBV6-2/TRBV6-3,NA,TRBJ1-5,TGTGCCAGCAGTTTTGGCGGCGCAACACCCGGAGGTCAGCCCCAGCATTTT,CASSFGGATPGGQPQHF
TRBD2,15,TRBV6-2/TRBV6-3,NA,TRBJ2-3,TGTGCCAGCAGTTACTCACGGACTAGCACTGATACGCAGTATTTT,CASSYSRTSTDTQYF
TRBD2,15,TRBV7-9,NA,TRBJ2-5,TGTGCCAGCAGCTTAGCGACTAGCGGGGGAGAGACCCAGTACTTC,CASSLATSGGETQYF
NA,15,TRBV5-5,NA,TRBJ1-5,TGTGCCAGCAGCTTGGATGTGAATAGCAATCAGCCCCAGCATTTT,CASSLDVNSNQPQHF
NA,12,TRBV24-1,NA,TRBJ2-3,TGTGCCACCAGTGAGTCGGTTGATACGCAGTATTTT,CATSESVDTQYF
NA,13,TRBV19,NA,TRBJ1-2,TGTGCCAGTAAAACAGGTTATAACTATGGCTACACCTTC,CASKTGYNYGYTF
NA,14,TRBV27,NA,TRBJ2-1,TGTGCCAGCAGTTTAACTAGCTCCTACAATGAGCAGTTCTTC,CASSLTSSYNEQFF
TRBD2,13,TRBV4-1,NA,TRBJ2-1,TGCGCCAGCAGCCATTCTAGCGGCAATGAGCAGTTCTTC,CASSHSSGNEQFF
TRBD1,15,TRBV4-1,NA,TRBJ1-4,TGCGCCAGCAGCCAGTTCCGGGACAGAAATGAAAAACTGTTTTTT,CASSQFRDRNEKLFF
NA,15,TRBV6-5,NA,TRBJ1-5,TGTGCCAGCAGTTACAATGGACAGCTCAATCAGCCCCAGCATTTT,CASSYNGQLNQPQHF
NA,13,TRBV7-8,NA,TRBJ2-3,TGTGCCAGCAGCTCTCGGGGGACAGATACGCAGTATTTT,CASSSRGTDTQYF
NA,16,TRBV5-6,NA,TRBJ1-4,TGTGCCAGCAGCGAATCTACGGGCACCCCGAGGGAAAAACTGTTTTTT,CASSESTGTPREKLFF
NA,9,TRBV2,NA,TRBJ1-2,TGTGCCAGCTCCGCTCGCTACACCTTC,CASSARYTF
NA,15,TRBV11-2,once,TRBJ1-3,TGTGCCAGCAGATGGGCCGGGCCCTCTGGAAACACCATATATTTT,CASRWAGPSGNTIYF
NA,14,TRBV7-6,NA,TRBJ1-4,TGTGCCAGCAGCTTAGAAGGGAACGGTGAAAAACTGTTTTTT,CASSLEGNGEKLFF
TRBD1,15,TRBV27,NA,TRBJ1-5,TGTGCCAGCAGTTTCTATGGACAGGTCAATCAGCCCCAGCATTTT,CASSFYGQVNQPQHF
NA,15,TRBV6-5,NA,TRBJ1-4,TGTGCCAGCAGTTACCAGCAGGGGTTAAAGGAAAAACTGTTTTTT,CASSYQQGLKEKLFF
NA,15,TRBV7-2,NA,TRBJ1-4,TGTGCCAGCAGACTAGGGCCAGAGATGGTTGAAAAACTGTTTTTT,CASRLGPEMVEKLFF
NA,13,TRBV12-3/TRBV12-4,NA,TRBJ1-6,TGTGCCAGCAGCCTTTGGAGAGGTTCACCCCTCCACTTT,CASSLWRGSPLHF
TRBD1,15,TRBV5-6,once,TRBJ2-3,TGTGCCAGCAGCTTCGGGACAGGGGGCACAGATACGCAGTATTTT,CASSFGTGGTDTQYF
TRBD1,16,TRBV5-6,NA,TRBJ1-4,TGTGCCAGCAGCCAGTCCCGGGACAGTGTTAATGAAAAACTGTTTTTT,CASSQSRDSVNEKLFF
TRBD1,15,TRBV6-4,NA,TRBJ2-3,TGTGCCAGCAGTACGGGACAGTTGAGCACAGATACGCAGTATTTT,CASSTGQLSTDTQYF
NA,14,TRBV5-1,NA,TRBJ2-3,TGCGCCAGCAGCTTGGACGCTCCCACAGATACGCAGTATTTT,CASSLDAPTDTQYF
TRBD1,13,TRBV29-1,NA,TRBJ1-2,TGCAGCGCGTCTGCCCAGGGGGCCCGTGGCTACACCTTC,CSASAQGARGYTF
NA,13,TRBV7-3,NA,TRBJ2-7,TGTGCCAGCAGCTTAGACAGAAACTACGAGCAGTACTTC,CASSLDRNYEQYF
NA,11,TRBV3-1/TRBV3-2,NA,TRBJ2-3,TGTGCCAGCAACTCCCGGGGGACGCAGTATTTT,CASNSRGTQYF
NA,15,TRBV9,NA,TRBJ1-2,TGTGCCAGCAGCAAAGGGGGACAAGCTACCTATGGCTACACCTTC,CASSKGGQATYGYTF
NA,13,TRBV5-4,NA,TRBJ1-2,TGTGCCAGCAGCTTGCAGTTTGCCTATGGCTACACCTTC,CASSLQFAYGYTF
TRBD1,18,TRBV7-9,NA,TRBJ2-7,TGTGCCAGCAGCCTCCCCAGGGCCGGACAGGGGAGCTCCTACGAGCAGTACTTC,CASSLPRAGQGSSYEQYF
NA,12,TRBV6-2/TRBV6-3,NA,TRBJ1-2,TGTGCCAGCAGTTACTACAGGGACGGCTACACCTTC,CASSYYRDGYTF
NA,12,TRBV5-8,NA,TRBJ1-2,TGTGCCAGCAGCTTGGGGGCCCATGGCTACACCTTC,CASSLGAHGYTF